The present T cell receptor (beta chain) was sequenced within a study of T cells in Graves' hyperthyroidism and ophthalmopathy. General study findings and limits: Ophthalmopathy was separated from stable hyperthyroidism by a 13 V-J model. Ophthalmopathy was predicted by the model a median of approximately 6 months ahead of onset.

Not enrolled were patients with uncontrolled infection, other autoimmune disease, pregnancy or lactation. Diagnostic assessment was based on clinical symptoms, serum thyroxine and TRAb, thyroid ultrasound and orbital computed tomography. As regards this clonotype: The antigen is unknown. Germline and junction disagree at one end, which may indicate a read error.

Regions amplified from RNA transcripts were the TCR beta CDR3 regions. Initially, a first-round RT-PCR of the TCR CDR3 employed the HTBI primer set. TCRdb fed the multiplex PCR reads into MiXCR, producing one record per CDR3 protein. The sample has roughly 500,000 distinct CDR3 sequences, around 46% seen once. CDR1 is KGHSH, CDR2 LQKENI, per germline. The CDR3 loop spans 14 amino acids. This rearrangement joins TRBV18 to TRBJ2-7, with 9 bases fitting TRBD1. Material for sequencing was peripheral blood or thyroid tissue (not recorded which). The source of this sequence is an adult woman with Graves' disease, either hyperthyroidism or ophthalmopathy (not recorded which). The DNA for the CDR3 is TGTGCCAGCTCACCTAACGCCCGGGACAGGGTGATGGACTTC. Its protein product is CASSPNARDRVMDF.